At least ten counts were recorded for the clone carrying this TCR beta chain. Its antigen remains unknown. These data originate in a study of T cell repertoires in cytomegalovirus infection. Overall study context: Public TCR beta signature analysis indicated the presence of both CMV infection and matching HLA type. Study-level points and caveats: What dominated the ex vivo response were HLA-C-restricted CMV-specific TCR beta clonotypes. The cumulative frequency of public TCR beta families identified carriers of CMV plus the relevant HLA.

TCRdb ran MiXCR on the reads and lists one entry per CDR3 protein. The data contain about 260,000 distinct CDR3 sequences, roughly 9% of them seen just once; the ten biggest clones take up approximately 16%. The CDR3 runs 13 residues. Germline lookup yields CDR1 SGHAT and CDR2 FQNNGV. Between the trimmed V and J ends, which lost 1 base and 11 bases, there was a span of 14 bases. This TCR was sampled from a human donor in good health (CMV status not recorded). Some clones in this sample may be carry-over from other donors' samples. The sample taken for sequencing was PBMCs. The chain carries TRBV11-2 and TRBJ1-1, with a tentative D call TRBD1 (5 bases). Here the CDR3 reads CASSLGPSGGAFF. The CDR3 DNA follows: TGTGCCAGCAGCTTAGGACCTTCTGGGGGGGCTTTCTTT.